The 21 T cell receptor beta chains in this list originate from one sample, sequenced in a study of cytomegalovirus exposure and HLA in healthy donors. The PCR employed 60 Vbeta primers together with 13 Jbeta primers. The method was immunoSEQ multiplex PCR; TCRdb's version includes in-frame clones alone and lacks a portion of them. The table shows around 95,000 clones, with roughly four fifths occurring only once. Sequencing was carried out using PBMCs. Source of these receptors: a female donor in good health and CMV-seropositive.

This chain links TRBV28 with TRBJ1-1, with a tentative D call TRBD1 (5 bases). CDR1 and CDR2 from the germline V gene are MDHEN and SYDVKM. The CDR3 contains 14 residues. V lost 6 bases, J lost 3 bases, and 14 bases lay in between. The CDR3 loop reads CASSPEGDHTEAFF. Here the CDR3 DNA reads TGTGCCAGCAGCCCCGAAGGGGATCACACTGAAGCTTTCTTT.

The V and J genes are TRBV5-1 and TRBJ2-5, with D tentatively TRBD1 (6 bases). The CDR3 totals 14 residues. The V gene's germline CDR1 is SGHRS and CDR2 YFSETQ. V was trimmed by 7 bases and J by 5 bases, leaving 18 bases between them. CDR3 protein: CASQGNGGWETQYF. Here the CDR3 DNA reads TGCGCCAGCCAGGGGAATGGGGGCTGGGAGACCCAGTACTTC.

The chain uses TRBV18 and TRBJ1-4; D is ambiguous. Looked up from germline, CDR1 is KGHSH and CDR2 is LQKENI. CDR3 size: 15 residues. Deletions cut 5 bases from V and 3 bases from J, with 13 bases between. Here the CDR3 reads CASSEEVSSNEKLFF. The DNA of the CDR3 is TGTGCCAGCTCAGAAGAGGTTTCATCTAATGAAAAACTGTTTTTT.

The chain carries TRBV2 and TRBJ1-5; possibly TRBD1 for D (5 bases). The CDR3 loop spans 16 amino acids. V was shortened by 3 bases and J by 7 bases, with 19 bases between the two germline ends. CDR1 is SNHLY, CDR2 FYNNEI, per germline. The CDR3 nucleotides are TGTGCCAGCAGTGATCTCAGGGAAGGTCTGAGGCAGCCCCAGCATTTT. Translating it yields CASSDLREGLRQPQHF. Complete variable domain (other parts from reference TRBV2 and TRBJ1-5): EPEVTQTPSHQVTQMGQEVILRCVPISNHLYFYWYRQILGQKVEFLVSFYNNEISEKSEIFDDQFSVERPDGSNFTLKIRSTKLEDSAMYFCASSDLREGLRQPQHFGDGTRLSIL.

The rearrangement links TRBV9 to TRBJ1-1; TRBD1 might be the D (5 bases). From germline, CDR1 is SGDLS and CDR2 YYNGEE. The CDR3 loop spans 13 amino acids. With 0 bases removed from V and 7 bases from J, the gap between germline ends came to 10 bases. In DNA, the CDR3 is TGTGCCAGCAGCGTAGCAGGGTCAGATGAAGCTTTCTTT. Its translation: CASSVAGSDEAFF.

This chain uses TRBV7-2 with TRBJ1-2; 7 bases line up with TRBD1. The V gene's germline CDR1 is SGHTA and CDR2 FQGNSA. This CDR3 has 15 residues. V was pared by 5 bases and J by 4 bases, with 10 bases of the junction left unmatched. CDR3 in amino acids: CASSIGQDQFYGYTF. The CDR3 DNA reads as TGTGCCAGCAGCATCGGACAGGACCAATTCTATGGCTACACCTTC.

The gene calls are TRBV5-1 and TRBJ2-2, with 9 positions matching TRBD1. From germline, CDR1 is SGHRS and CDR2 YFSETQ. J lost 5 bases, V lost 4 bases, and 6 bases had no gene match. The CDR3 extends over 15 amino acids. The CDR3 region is CASSGGQGGTGELFF. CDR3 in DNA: TGCGCCAGCAGCGGGGGACAGGGAGGGACCGGGGAGCTGTTTTTT.

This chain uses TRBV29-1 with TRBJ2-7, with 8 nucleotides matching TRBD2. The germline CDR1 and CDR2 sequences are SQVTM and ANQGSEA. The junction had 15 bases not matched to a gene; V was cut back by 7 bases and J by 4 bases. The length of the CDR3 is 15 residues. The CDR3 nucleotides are TGCAGCGACCATAAGGGACGGGAGGGCCTTTACGAGCAGTACTTC. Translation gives CSDHKGREGLYEQYF.

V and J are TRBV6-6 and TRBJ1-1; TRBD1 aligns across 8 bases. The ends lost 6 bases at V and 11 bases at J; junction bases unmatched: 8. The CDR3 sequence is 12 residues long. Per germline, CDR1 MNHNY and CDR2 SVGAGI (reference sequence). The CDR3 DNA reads TGTGCCAGCAGCCCAGACAGGGGTTGGGCTTTCTTT. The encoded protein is CASSPDRGWAFF.

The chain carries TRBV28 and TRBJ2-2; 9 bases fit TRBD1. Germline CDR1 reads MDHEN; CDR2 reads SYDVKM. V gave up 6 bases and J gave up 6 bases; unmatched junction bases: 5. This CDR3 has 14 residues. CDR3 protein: CASSPTGGPGELFF. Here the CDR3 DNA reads TGTGCCAGCAGCCCGACAGGGGGTCCCGGGGAGCTGTTTTTT.

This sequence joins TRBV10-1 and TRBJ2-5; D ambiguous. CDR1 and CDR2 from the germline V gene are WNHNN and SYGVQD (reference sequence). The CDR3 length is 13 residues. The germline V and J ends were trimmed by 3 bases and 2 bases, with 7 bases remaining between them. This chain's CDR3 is CASSDPAQETQYF. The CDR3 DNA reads TGCGCCAGCAGTGACCCCGCGCAAGAGACCCAGTACTTC.

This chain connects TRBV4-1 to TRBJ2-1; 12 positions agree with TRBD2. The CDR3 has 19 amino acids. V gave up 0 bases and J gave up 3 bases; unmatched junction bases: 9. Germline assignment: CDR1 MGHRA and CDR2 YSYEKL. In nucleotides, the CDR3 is TGCGCCAGCAGCCAAGATCGCCTAGGACTAGCGGGGATCTACAATGAGCAGTTCTTC. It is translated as CASSQDRLGLAGIYNEQFF.

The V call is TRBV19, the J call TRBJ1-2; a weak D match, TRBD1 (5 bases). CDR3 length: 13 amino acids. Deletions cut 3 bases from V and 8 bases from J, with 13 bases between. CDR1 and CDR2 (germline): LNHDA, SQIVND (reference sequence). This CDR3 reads CASSISGREGYTF. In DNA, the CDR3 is TGTGCCAGTAGTATCTCGGGGCGGGAGGGCTACACCTTC.

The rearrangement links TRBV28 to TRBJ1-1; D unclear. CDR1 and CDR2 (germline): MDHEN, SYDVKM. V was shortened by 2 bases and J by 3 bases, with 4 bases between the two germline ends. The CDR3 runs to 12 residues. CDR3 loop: CASSLLYTEAFF. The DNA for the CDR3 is TGTGCCAGCAGTTTACTGTACACTGAAGCTTTCTTT.

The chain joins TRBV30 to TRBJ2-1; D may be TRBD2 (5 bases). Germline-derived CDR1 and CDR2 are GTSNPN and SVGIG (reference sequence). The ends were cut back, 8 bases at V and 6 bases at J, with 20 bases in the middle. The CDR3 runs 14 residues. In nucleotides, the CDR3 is TGTGCCCGGGTGGAGAGGGAGTCCCGCAATGAGCAGTTCTTC. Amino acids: CARVERESRNEQFF.

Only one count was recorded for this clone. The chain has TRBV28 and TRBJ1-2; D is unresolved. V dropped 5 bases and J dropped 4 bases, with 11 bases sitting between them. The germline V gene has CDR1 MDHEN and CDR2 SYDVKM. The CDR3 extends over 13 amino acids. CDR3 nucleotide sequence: TGTGCCAGCAGTCTAACTCGAATCTATGGCTACACCTTC. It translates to CASSLTRIYGYTF.

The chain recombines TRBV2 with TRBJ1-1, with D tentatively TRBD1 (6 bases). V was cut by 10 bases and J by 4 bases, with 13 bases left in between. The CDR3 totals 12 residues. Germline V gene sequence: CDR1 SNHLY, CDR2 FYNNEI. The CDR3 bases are TGTGCCACCGCTGGACAGATCACTGAAGCTTTCTTT. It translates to CATAGQITEAFF.

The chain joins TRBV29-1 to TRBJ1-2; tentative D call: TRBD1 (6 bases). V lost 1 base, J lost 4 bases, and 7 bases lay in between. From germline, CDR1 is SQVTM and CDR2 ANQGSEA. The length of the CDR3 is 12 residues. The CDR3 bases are TGCAGCGTTGAAGCCAGGGGCTATGGCTACACCTTC. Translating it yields CSVEARGYGYTF. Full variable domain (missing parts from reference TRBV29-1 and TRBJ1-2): SAVISQKPSRDICQRGTSLTIQCQVDSQVTMMFWYRQQPGQSLTLIATANQGSEATYESGFVIDKFPISRPNLTFSTLTVSNMSPEDSSIYLCSVEARGYGYTFGSGTRLTVV.

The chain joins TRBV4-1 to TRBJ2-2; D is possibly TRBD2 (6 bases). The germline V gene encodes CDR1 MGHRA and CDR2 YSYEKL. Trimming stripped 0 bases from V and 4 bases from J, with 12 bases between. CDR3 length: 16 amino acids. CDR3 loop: CASSQDRRVGTGELFF. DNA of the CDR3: TGCGCCAGCAGCCAAGATCGGAGGGTTGGCACCGGGGAGCTGTTTTTT.

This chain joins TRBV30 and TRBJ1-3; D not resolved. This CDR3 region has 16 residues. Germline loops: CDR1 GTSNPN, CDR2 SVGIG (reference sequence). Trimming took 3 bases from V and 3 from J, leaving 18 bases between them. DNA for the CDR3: TGTGCCTGGAGAGCACGGGGAGGAGTGATTGGAAACACCATATATTTT. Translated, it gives CAWRARGGVIGNTIYF.

The CDR3: CASGGGAGDTQYF. The CDR3, as DNA: TGTGCCAGCGGCGGGGGGGCCGGAGATACGCAGTATTTT. The chain uses TRBV2 and TRBJ2-3; the match to TRBD2 covers 9 bases. The CDR3 is 13 amino acids. Per the germline V gene, CDR1 is SNHLY and CDR2 is FYNNEI. V lost 8 bases and J lost 5; bases outside the gene matches: 5.